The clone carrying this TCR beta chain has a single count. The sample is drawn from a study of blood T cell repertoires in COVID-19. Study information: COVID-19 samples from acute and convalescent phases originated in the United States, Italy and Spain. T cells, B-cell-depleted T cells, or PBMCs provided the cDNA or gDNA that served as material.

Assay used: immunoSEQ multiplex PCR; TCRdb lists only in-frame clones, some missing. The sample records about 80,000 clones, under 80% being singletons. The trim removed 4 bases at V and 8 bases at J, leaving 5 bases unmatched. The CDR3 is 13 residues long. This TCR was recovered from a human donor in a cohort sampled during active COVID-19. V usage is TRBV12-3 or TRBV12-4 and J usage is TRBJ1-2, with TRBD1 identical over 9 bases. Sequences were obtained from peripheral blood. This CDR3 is CASSWGQGLGYTF. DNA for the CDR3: TGTGCCAGCAGTTGGGGACAGGGCCTAGGCTACACCTTC.